This T cell receptor (beta chain) was identified during a study of OX40 agonist ivuxolimab in advanced cancers. On the study more broadly: Allowance was made for prior anti-PD-1, anti-PD-L1 or anti-CTLA-4 therapy, and 40% had some.

The CDR3 has 13 residues. Germline-derived CDR1 and CDR2 are SGHNT and YYREEE (reference sequence). V was shortened by 5 bases and J by 6 bases, with 13 bases between the two germline ends. Excluded were patients having autoimmune disease history or systemic immunosuppression. Assay used: immunoSEQ multiplex PCR; TCRdb lists only in-frame clones, some missing. The sample has 70,000 or so clones; over 75% are singletons. The sequence came from an adult with an advanced solid tumor such as melanoma, head and neck, liver or kidney cancer. The sample was CD4+ or CD8+ T cells sorted from blood, taken in a trial of the OX40 agonist ivuxolimab. The chain carries TRBV5-4 and TRBJ2-3; possible D gene TRBD1, 6 bases. CDR3 coding DNA: TGTGCCAGCAGTTACGAACAGGGTGATACGCAGTATTTT. This codes for CASSYEQGDTQYF.